The clone carrying this T cell receptor beta chain was seen only a few times. Its target is not known. Naive CD8 sequencing libraries were generated from 20,000 to 1,000,000 sorted cells, with 10%, 30% or 50% RNA as input. CD8+CD4-CCR7+CD45RA+ cells were sorted as naive CD8 T cells. The sample comes from a study of molecular identifiers for immune sequencing clone quantification. V lost 0 bases, J lost 4 bases, and 16 bases lay in between. This CDR3 has 16 residues. Germline CDR1 MNHEY, CDR2 SMNVEV (reference sequence). Overall study results and limits: One cell's worth of spiked Jurkat TCR RNA was reportedly detectable among 1 million or so naive cells.

Bulk libraries came from a prior protocol with listed TCR primers. MiXCR, run by TCRdb on the PCR reads, gives a single entry per CDR3 protein. This sample has about 510,000 distinct CDR3 sequences, with over 20% found just once. J is TRBJ2-7 and V is TRBV27; D might be TRBD1 or TRBD2, each matching 5 bases. The specimen sequenced was naive CD8+ T cells from blood, with Jurkat cell RNA spiked in. The sample's subset: FACS-sorted CD8+CD4-CCR7+CD45RA+ naive T cells. The sequence derives from a human donor in good health. Some libraries in this study had Jurkat cell RNA spiked in. Here the CDR3 DNA reads TGTGCCAGCAGTTTATCAGGTGGGACCCTGGCTTACGAGCAGTACTTC. Translating it yields CASSLSGGTLAYEQYF.